This TCR beta chain was sequenced for a study of cytomegalovirus exposure and HLA in healthy donors. This clone was found once. What it recognizes is unknown. PCR involved 60 Vbeta and 13 Jbeta primers. Some clones are missing from TCRdb's copy, which holds only in-frame ones; the method was immunoSEQ multiplex PCR. Of 170,000 or so clones in the sample, around 74% are singletons; the top ten hold around 3%. Points from the study as a whole: Cytomegalovirus-associated status was assigned to 164 TCR beta chains. The authors later linked a missense DCLRE1C variant to TCR beta V- and J-gene trimming. Being productive about 87% or about 30% of the time was typical of most TCR beta V segments in an earlier analysis.

Germline V gene data show CDR1 as GTSNPN and CDR2 as SVGIG (reference sequence). The junction had 5 bases not matched to a gene; V was cut back by 1 base and J by 6 bases. The CDR3 is 13 amino acids. The V gene is TRBV30, the J gene TRBJ2-7; 8 bases match TRBD1. The TCR sequence derives from a male donor in good health and CMV-seronegative. Material for sequencing was PBMCs. The CDR3 reads CAWSDQGASEQYF. The CDR3 coding sequence is TGTGCCTGGAGTGATCAGGGGGCCAGCGAGCAGTACTTC.